The 24 T cell receptor beta chains below were found in one sample sequenced in a study of human T cells and chemical hapten exposure. The time point: pre-sensitization, week 0. Treatment of the sample: therapeutic diphenylcyclopropenone sensitization with weekly scalp DPC. Using its own MiXCR run on the RACE reads, TCRdb lists one record per CDR3 protein. The data show approximately 260,000 distinct CDR3 sequences, roughly 8% seen once. This specimen was whole blood, taken in connection with sensitization to the hapten diphenylcyclopropenone (DPC). The receptors here all came from a young man with alopecia areata. Some clones in this sample may be carry-over from other donors' samples.

This clonotype was counted between two and nine times. This chain uses TRBV7-9 with TRBJ2-1, with D maybe TRBD1 (6 bases). Trimming stripped 5 bases from V and 7 bases from J, with 12 bases between. There are 13 residues in the CDR3. Germline V gene data show CDR1 as SEHNR and CDR2 as FQNEAQ (reference sequence). The CDR3 sequence is CASSRLQGNEQFF. The CDR3 DNA reads TGTGCCAGCAGCCGCTTACAGGGAAATGAGCAGTTCTTC.

V and J are TRBV15 and TRBJ1-1; 7 bases fit TRBD1. This CDR3 contains 14 residues. The germline CDR1 and CDR2 sequences are LNHNV and YYDKDF (reference sequence). Unmatched junction bases numbered 4, after V lost 0 bases and J lost 6 bases. The CDR3 here is CATSRDFGQAEAFF. The CDR3 DNA follows: TGTGCCACCAGCAGAGATTTCGGACAGGCTGAAGCTTTCTTT.

This sequence joins TRBV4-3 and TRBJ2-3; no clear D. The V end lost 0 bases, the J end lost 10 bases, and 14 bases lay between the germline ends. The CDR3 sequence is 14 residues long. In germline, CDR1 is LGHNA, CDR2 YSLEER. The CDR3 loop is CASSQDTFEQAQYF. CDR3 nucleotide sequence: TGCGCCAGCAGCCAAGATACTTTCGAGCAGGCGCAGTATTTT.

The chain has TRBV27 and TRBJ1-1; no definite D call. There are 14 residues in the CDR3. Germline CDR1 reads MNHEY; CDR2 reads SMNVEV (reference sequence). Trimming removed 4 bases from V and 6 bases from J, with 15 bases in between. CDR3 DNA: TGTGCCAGCAGTTACCACCCGGCCGCGGCTGAAGCTTTCTTT. Amino acid sequence: CASSYHPAAAEAFF.

In its sample, this clonotype was seen many times. This sequence joins TRBV3-1 and TRBJ2-2; D is unresolved. V was trimmed by 4 bases and J by 3 bases, leaving 6 bases between them. The germline CDR1 and CDR2 sequences are LGHDT and YNNKEL (reference sequence). The CDR3 sequence is 13 residues long. CDR3 sequence reads: CASSRSYTGELFF. CDR3 DNA: TGTGCCAGCAGCCGGTCGTACACCGGGGAGCTGTTTTTT.

This clonotype was counted many times. The chain uses TRBV7-9 and TRBJ1-5; D may be TRBD1 (6 bases). The CDR3 runs to 15 residues. Between the trimmed V and J ends, which lost 4 bases and 7 bases, there was a span of 17 bases. Per the germline V gene, CDR1 is SEHNR and CDR2 is FQNEAQ (reference sequence). The CDR3: CASSYAQGVGQPQHF. The CDR3 DNA reads TGTGCCAGCAGCTACGCACAGGGCGTTGGGCAGCCCCAGCATTTT.

In this sample, this clonotype turned up a few times. This rearrangement joins TRBV28 to TRBJ1-1; 8 bases align to TRBD1. J gave up 1 base and V 8 bases, and 6 bases lay outside the gene matches. Germline-derived CDR1 and CDR2 are MDHEN and SYDVKM. This CDR3 has 14 amino acids. The CDR3 nucleotides read TGTGCCAGCCCCGGACAGGGCAAGAACACTGAAGCTTTCTTT. It yields the protein CASPGQGKNTEAFF.

This clonotype occurred many times. The chain links TRBV5-1 to TRBJ1-1; D is uncertain. The length of the CDR3 is 15 residues. Looked up from germline, CDR1 is SGHRS and CDR2 is YFSETQ. Trimming left V 2 bases short and J 3 bases short, with 14 bases between. The CDR3 loop is CASSLSPFTHTEAFF. The DNA for the CDR3 is TGCGCCAGCAGCTTATCCCCTTTCACGCACACTGAAGCTTTCTTT. The variable domain in full, with the rest retrieved from reference TRBV5-1 and TRBJ1-1, is KAGVTQTPRYLIKTRGQQVTLSCSPISGHRSVSWYQQTPGQGLQFLFEYFSETQRNKGNFPGRFSGRQFSNSRSEMNVSTLELGDSALYLCASSLSPFTHTEAFFGQGTRLTVV.

This clonotype was observed a handful of times. The chain joins TRBV9 to TRBJ2-1; a weak D match, TRBD1 (6 bases). V was pared by 2 bases and J by 0 bases, with 15 bases between. Germline assignment: CDR1 SGDLS and CDR2 YYNGEE. The CDR3 spans 17 residues. This CDR3 is CASSVGHGLYSYNEQFF. Written as DNA, the CDR3 is TGTGCCAGCAGCGTGGGACATGGCCTCTACTCCTACAATGAGCAGTTCTTC.

The table lists this clonotype with a few counts. At one end, the junction sequence differs from germline, possibly due to a read error. CDR3 region: CVSSPRTVQAFF. The CDR3 DNA sequence: TGTGTCAGCAGCCCTAGGACAGTTCAAGCTTTCTTT. The rearrangement links TRBV7-2 to TRBJ1-1, with D possibly TRBD1 on 6 matching bases. Looked up from germline, CDR1 is SGHTA and CDR2 is FQGNSA. CDR3 length: 12 residues.

This chain connects TRBV29-1 to TRBJ2-2; D gene uncertain. The CDR3 is 13 amino acids. CDR1 is SQVTM, CDR2 ANQGSEA, per germline. The V gene lost 3 bases and the J gene lost 0 bases, with 5 bases spanning the gap. For the CDR3, the DNA is TGCAGCGTTGAGGCCTCGAACACCGGGGAGCTGTTTTTT. It encodes CSVEASNTGELFF.

This clonotype has a handful of counts. The chain has TRBV29-1 and TRBJ2-6; D remains ambiguous. Trimming shortened V by 1 base and J by 0 bases, and 16 bases separated the two germline ends. The CDR3 is 18 amino acids. Germline V gives CDR1 SQVTM, CDR2 ANQGSEA. The DNA for the CDR3 is TGCAGCGTTGAAGTGCGGCGTACGAAGGGCTCTGGGGCCAACGTCCTGACTTTC. It encodes CSVEVRRTKGSGANVLTF. The whole variable domain, filled in from reference TRBV29-1 and TRBJ2-6, reads SAVISQKPSRDICQRGTSLTIQCQVDSQVTMMFWYRQQPGQSLTLIATANQGSEATYESGFVIDKFPISRPNLTFSTLTVSNMSPEDSSIYLCSVEVRRTKGSGANVLTFGAGSRLTVL.

This clonotype was seen a handful of times. This sequence joins TRBV9 and TRBJ2-5, with D possibly being TRBD2 (5 bases). Germline CDR1 reads SGDLS; CDR2 reads YYNGEE. Trimming cost V 4 bases and J 3 bases, with 19 bases left between them. This CDR3 has 16 amino acids. The CDR3 bases are TGTGCCAGCAGCAAGGGCCCCCTAGAGGGAAAAGAGACCCAGTACTTC. Protein product: CASSKGPLEGKETQYF.

V is TRBV2 and J is TRBJ2-1; 8 bases are shared with TRBD2. The CDR3 extends over 13 amino acids. CDR1 is SNHLY, CDR2 FYNNEI, per germline. Unmatched junction bases numbered 1, after V lost 4 bases and J lost 5 bases. This CDR3 is CASSGRGDNEQFF. As DNA, the CDR3 is TGTGCCAGCAGTGGGCGGGGGGACAATGAGCAGTTCTTC. The variable domain in full, completed from reference TRBV2 and TRBJ2-1, reads EPEVTQTPSHQVTQMGQEVILRCVPISNHLYFYWYRQILGQKVEFLVSFYNNEISEKSEIFDDQFSVERPDGSNFTLKIRSTKLEDSAMYFCASSGRGDNEQFFGPGTRLTVL.

The chain recombines TRBV14 with TRBJ1-1; D not certain. Between the trimmed V and J ends, which lost 3 bases and 0 bases, there was a span of 14 bases. This CDR3 is 16 amino acids long. Germline lookup yields CDR1 SGHDN and CDR2 FVKESK. Written as DNA, the CDR3 is TGTGCCAGCAGCCACCGCCCCCGGGCGGTGAACACTGAAGCTTTCTTT. Protein product: CASSHRPRAVNTEAFF. Full variable domain (outside the CDR3, taken from reference TRBV14 and TRBJ1-1): EAGVTQFPSHSVIEKGQTVTLRCDPISGHDNLYWYRRVMGKEIKFLLHFVKESKQDESGMPNNRFLAERTGGTYSTLKVQPAELEDSGVYFCASSHRPRAVNTEAFFGQGTRLTVV.

The J gene is TRBJ1-3, the V gene TRBV10-1, with D perhaps matching TRBD1 (5 bases). V lost 4 bases and J 0 bases, leaving 19 bases between the germline ends. This CDR3 spans 18 amino acids. Germline assignment: CDR1 WNHNN and CDR2 SYGVQD (reference sequence). The CDR3 DNA reads TGCGCCAGCAGTGCGGACGGCCTGGGGGTATCCTCTGGAAACACCATATATTTT. Protein: CASSADGLGVSSGNTIYF.

This clonotype was recorded many times. The genes are TRBV6-7 and TRBJ1-5; D remains ambiguous. TRBV6-7 is sorted into the ORF group, with uncertain function. CDR3 length: 14 amino acids. V was trimmed by 6 bases and J by 6 bases, leaving 15 bases between them. This CDR3 is CASREFLRGQPQHF. The CDR3 DNA follows: TGTGCCAGCAGGGAGTTTTTGCGTGGTCAGCCCCAGCATTTT.

V usage is TRBV28 and J usage is TRBJ2-4; tentatively, D is TRBD1 (6 bases). V lost 5 bases to trimming and J lost 0 bases, with 17 bases between them. The CDR3 is made up of 17 amino acids. Looked up from germline, CDR1 is MDHEN and CDR2 is SYDVKM. The CDR3 loop reads CASSPRGILLAKNIQYF. CDR3 nucleotides: TGTGCCAGCAGTCCTAGGGGGATACTACTAGCCAAAAACATTCAGTACTTC.

This clonotype was detected many times. The chain joins TRBV6-2 or TRBV6-3 to TRBJ2-2, with D unclear. This CDR3 is built from 11 residues. V was cut by 3 bases and J by 6 bases, with 2 bases left in between. The germline gives CDR1 MNHEY, CDR2 SVGEGT. Here the CDR3 DNA reads TGTGCCAGCAGTTATCCCGGGGAGCTGTTTTTT. Protein: CASSYPGELFF.

The table lists this clonotype with a few counts. J is TRBJ1-2 and V is TRBV12-3 or TRBV12-4; D gene ambiguous. The CDR3 sequence is 13 residues long. Trimming took 3 bases from V and 4 from J, leaving 9 bases between them. CDR3 nucleotide sequence: TGTGCCAGCAGTTTTCCAGAAGCCTATGGCTACACCTTC. It specifies CASSFPEAYGYTF.

This chain links TRBV12-5 with TRBJ2-1; TRBD2 agrees at 12 bases. J lost 4 bases, V lost 5 bases, and 3 bases had no gene match. The germline V gene encodes CDR1 LGHNT and CDR2 FRNRAP. The length of the CDR3 is 15 residues. CDR3 DNA sequence: TGTGCTAGTGGTGCGACTAGCGGGGGTTACAATGAGCAGTTCTTC. Its protein is CASGATSGGYNEQFF.

This clonotype came up many times. The J gene is TRBJ1-5, the V gene TRBV7-2; 9 nucleotides line up with TRBD1. The CDR3 is 15 amino acids. Losses at the gene ends were 2 bases for V and 4 bases for J; bases not matched to a gene: 3. Germline-derived CDR1 and CDR2 are SGHTA and FQGNSA. CDR3 sequence (DNA): TGTGCCAGCAGCTTAACACAGGGGGCGAATCAGCCCCAGCATTTT. It translates to CASSLTQGANQPQHF.

The CDR3 reads CASSVATGHDSGNTIYF. The CDR3 DNA follows: TGTGCCAGCAGCGTAGCAACGGGGCACGATTCTGGAAACACCATATATTTT. This chain connects TRBV9 to TRBJ1-3; weak D call: TRBD1 (5 bases). Between the trimmed V and J ends, which lost 0 bases and 1 base, there was a span of 14 bases. CDR3 length equals 17 residues. Per germline, CDR1 SGDLS and CDR2 YYNGEE.

This clonotype was detected many times. J is TRBJ1-5 and V is TRBV15, with 11 bases that match TRBD1. J lost 1 base, V lost 9 bases, and 5 bases had no gene match. In germline, CDR1 is LNHNV, CDR2 YYDKDF (reference sequence). This CDR3 contains 15 residues. CDR3 in amino acids: CATRTGGGSNQPQHF. The CDR3 DNA sequence: TGTGCCACAAGGACAGGGGGCGGAAGCAATCAGCCCCAGCATTTT.